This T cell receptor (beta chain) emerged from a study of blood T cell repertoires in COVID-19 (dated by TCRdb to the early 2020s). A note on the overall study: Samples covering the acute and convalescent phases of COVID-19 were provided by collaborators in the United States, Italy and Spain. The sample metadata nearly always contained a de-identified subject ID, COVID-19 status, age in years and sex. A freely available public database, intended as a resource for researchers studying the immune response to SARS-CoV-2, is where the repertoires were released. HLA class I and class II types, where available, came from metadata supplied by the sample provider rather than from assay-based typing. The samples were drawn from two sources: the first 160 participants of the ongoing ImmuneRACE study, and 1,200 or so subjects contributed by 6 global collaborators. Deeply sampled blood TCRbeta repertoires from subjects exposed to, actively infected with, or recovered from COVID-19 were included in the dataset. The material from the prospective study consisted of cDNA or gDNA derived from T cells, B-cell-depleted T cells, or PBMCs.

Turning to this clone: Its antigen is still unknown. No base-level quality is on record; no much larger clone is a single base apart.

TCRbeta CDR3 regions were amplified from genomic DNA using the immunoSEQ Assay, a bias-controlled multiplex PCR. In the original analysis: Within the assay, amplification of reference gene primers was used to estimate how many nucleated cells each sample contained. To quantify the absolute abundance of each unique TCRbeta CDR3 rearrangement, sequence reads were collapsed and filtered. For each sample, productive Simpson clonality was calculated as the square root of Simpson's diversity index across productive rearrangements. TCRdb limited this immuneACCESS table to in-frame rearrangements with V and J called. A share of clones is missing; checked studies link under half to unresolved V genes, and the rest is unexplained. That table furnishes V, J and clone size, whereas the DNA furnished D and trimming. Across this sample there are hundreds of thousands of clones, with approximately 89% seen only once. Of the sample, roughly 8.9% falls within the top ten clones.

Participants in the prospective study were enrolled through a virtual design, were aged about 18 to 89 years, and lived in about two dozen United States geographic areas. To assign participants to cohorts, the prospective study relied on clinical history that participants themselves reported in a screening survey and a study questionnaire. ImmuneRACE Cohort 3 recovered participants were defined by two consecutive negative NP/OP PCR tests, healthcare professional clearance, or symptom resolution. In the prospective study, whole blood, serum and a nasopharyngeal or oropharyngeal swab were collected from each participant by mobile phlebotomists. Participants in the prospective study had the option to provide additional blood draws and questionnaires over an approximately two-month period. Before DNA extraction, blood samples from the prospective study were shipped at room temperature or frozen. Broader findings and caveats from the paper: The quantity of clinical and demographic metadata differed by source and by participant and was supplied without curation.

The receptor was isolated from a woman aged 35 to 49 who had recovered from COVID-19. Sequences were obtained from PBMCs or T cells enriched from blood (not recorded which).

In nucleotide form, the sequence is TGTGCCAGCCTCCCTAGGGGCTCGAACACTGAAGCTTTCTTT. Translated, it gives CASLPRGSNTEAFF. Here the chain combines TRBV27 and TRBJ1-1; TRBD1 is a possible D gene, resting on 5 matching bases. The junction shows trimming of 8 bases on V and 1 base on J, plus 14 bases between the germline ends. From a lookup of the germline V gene (reference sequence), CDR1 and CDR2 are MNHEY and SMNVEV. The CDR3 has 14 amino acids, counting the end cysteine and phenylalanine. The retained sequence is limited to the CDR3, 42 bases, with the frame set at the first base.